This T cell receptor beta chain derives from a study of technical replicates of blood from several donors. The CDR3 consists of 13 residues. Germline V gene data show CDR1 as SGHVS and CDR2 as FQNEAQ. The ends were cut back, 8 bases at V and 3 bases at J, with 13 bases in the middle. Profiled with immunoSEQ multiplex PCR; TCRdb holds only in-frame clones, not every one. The sample includes some 48,000 clones, around nine tenths of them seen just once. The sample comprised PBMCs. The TCR sequence derives from a human donor in good health. Some clones in this sample may be carry-over from other donors' samples. V and J are TRBV7-8 and TRBJ2-5, with a possible D match to TRBD2 (6 bases). The CDR3 region is CASFQGGEETQYF. The CDR3 DNA reads TGTGCCAGCTTTCAAGGAGGGGAAGAGACCCAGTACTTC.